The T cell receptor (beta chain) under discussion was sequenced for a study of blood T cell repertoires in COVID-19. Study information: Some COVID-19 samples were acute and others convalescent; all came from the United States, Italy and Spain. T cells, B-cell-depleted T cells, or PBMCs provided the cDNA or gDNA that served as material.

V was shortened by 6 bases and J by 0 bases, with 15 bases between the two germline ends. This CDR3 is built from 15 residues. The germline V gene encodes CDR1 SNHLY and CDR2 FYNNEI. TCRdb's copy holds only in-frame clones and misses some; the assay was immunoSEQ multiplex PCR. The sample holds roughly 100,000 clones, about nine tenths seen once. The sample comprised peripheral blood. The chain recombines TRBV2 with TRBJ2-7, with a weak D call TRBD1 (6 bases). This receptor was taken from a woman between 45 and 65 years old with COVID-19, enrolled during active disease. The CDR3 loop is CASRPRDIGSYEQYF. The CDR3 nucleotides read TGTGCCAGCAGACCCCGGGACATAGGCTCCTACGAGCAGTACTTC.